This is a list of T cell receptor beta chains from one sample in a study of blood T cell repertoires in COVID-19. Libraries were prepared by immunoSEQ multiplex PCR; TCRdb keeps only in-frame clonotypes and omits some of them. The data contain approximately 110,000 clones, approximately 85% of them singletons. Input material: peripheral blood. The receptors originated from a woman in her fifties or sixties with COVID-19, enrolled during active disease. CDR3s include the opening cysteine and the closing phenylalanine or tryptophan. A D gene is named only where the DNA matches it firmly.

cdr3_aa: CASSLALRGMVGYTF; d_call: .; j_call: TRBJ1-2; v_call: TRBV7-2
cdr3_aa: CASSPPTQESPSYTF; d_call: .; j_call: TRBJ1-2; v_call: TRBV18
cdr3_aa: CASSRWTSGATTQYF; d_call: TRBD2; j_call: TRBJ2-3; v_call: TRBV7-2
cdr3_aa: CASSLGRGYGTQYF; d_call: .; j_call: TRBJ2-5; v_call: TRBV5-6
cdr3_aa: CASGLWTGPSGNTIYF; d_call: TRBD1; j_call: TRBJ1-3; v_call: TRBV12-5
cdr3_aa: CASSVGDTSSYEQYF; d_call: .; j_call: TRBJ2-7; v_call: TRBV9
cdr3_aa: CASSYGTGMGNEQFF; d_call: TRBD1; j_call: TRBJ2-1; v_call: TRBV5-1
cdr3_aa: CASSLGQGVYNEQFF; d_call: TRBD1; j_call: TRBJ2-1; v_call: TRBV5-6
cdr3_aa: CASSPWTGPAETQYF; d_call: TRBD1; j_call: TRBJ2-5; v_call: TRBV7-9
cdr3_aa: CASSEAVFVVRTRNTEAFF; d_call: .; j_call: TRBJ1-1; v_call: TRBV6-1
cdr3_aa: CASSLTVAGGPTDTQYF; d_call: TRBD2; j_call: TRBJ2-3; v_call: TRBV27
cdr3_aa: CASSRIAGRANGYTF; d_call: .; j_call: TRBJ1-2; v_call: TRBV19
cdr3_aa: CASSWGTRSTEAFF; d_call: .; j_call: TRBJ1-1; v_call: TRBV14
cdr3_aa: CASSSWLDRILSPNYGYTF; d_call: .; j_call: TRBJ1-2; v_call: TRBV5-4
cdr3_aa: CASSLSPGADTEAFF; d_call: .; j_call: TRBJ1-1; v_call: TRBV5-1
cdr3_aa: CAWSEGTGGINTIYF; d_call: TRBD1; j_call: TRBJ1-3; v_call: TRBV30
cdr3_aa: CASSLSSGGSYEQYF; d_call: TRBD2; j_call: TRBJ2-7; v_call: TRBV7-7
cdr3_aa: CASSPVRRFLDRGADTQYF; d_call: .; j_call: TRBJ2-3; v_call: TRBV5-5
cdr3_aa: CATSRAAGDTQYF; d_call: .; j_call: TRBJ2-3; v_call: TRBV15
cdr3_aa: CASSQDRHNYGYTF; d_call: .; j_call: TRBJ1-2; v_call: TRBV4-3
cdr3_aa: CASSEMGQRSYEQYF; d_call: TRBD1; j_call: TRBJ2-7; v_call: TRBV6-1